This entry features one T cell receptor beta chain sequence. What it recognizes is unknown. All patients experienced relapse after autologous stem cell transplantation, and brentuximab vedotin exposure was variable. This record comes from a study of PD-1 blockade in classical Hodgkin lymphoma. Produced via immunoSEQ multiplex PCR; TCRdb's table is partial and in-frame only. This sample carries about 46,000 clones, about 73% of them seen once, and the ten largest clones take 11%. The germline V and J ends were trimmed by 5 bases and 0 bases, with 11 bases remaining between them. CDR3 length: 15 amino acids. Germline V gene data show CDR1 as SGHVS and CDR2 as FNYEAQ. Points from the study as a whole: Patients with a complete response exhibited baseline diversity comparable to newly diagnosed patients.

The V call is TRBV7-6, the J call TRBJ2-1; D call uncertain. The input for sequencing was peripheral blood mononuclear cells (PBMCs), taken at baseline. The TCR sequence derives from a human donor with classical Hodgkin lymphoma. The CDR3 sequence: CASSKGHSSYNEQFF. CDR3 DNA sequence: TGTGCCAGCAGCAAGGGTCATAGCTCCTACAATGAGCAGTTCTTC.